A selection of T cell receptor beta chains follows, all from one sample in a study of yellow fever vaccine responses in identical twins. TCRdb called the RT-PCR reads again in MiXCR, with one record for every CDR3 protein. The table records a few thousand distinct CDR3 sequences, about 87% of them present only once. The sample in question was T cells from blood (PBMCs), unsorted or a sorted subset (not recorded which), obtained before or after yellow fever vaccination (not recorded which). The source is a woman between 18 and 29 years old who received the yellow fever vaccine. CDR3s include the opening cysteine and the closing phenylalanine or tryptophan. A D gene is named only where the DNA matches it firmly. Clone size, where shown, is once, few, many, or a class for clones that have expanded.

d_call	clone_size	v_call	j_call	cdr3_aa	cdr3_nt
TRBD2	NA	TRBV11-1	TRBJ2-7	CASSLSAGAKEQYF	TGTGCCAGCAGCTTGTCAGCGGGAGCTAAAGAGCAGTACTTC
NA	few	TRBV5-1	TRBJ2-7	CASSSESYEQYF	TGCGCCAGCAGCTCAGAGTCCTACGAGCAGTACTTC
TRBD2	NA	TRBV2	TRBJ2-1	CASNVGGGYNEQFF	TGTGCCAGCAATGTGGGCGGGGGGTACAATGAGCAGTTCTTC
NA	NA	TRBV29-1	TRBJ1-1	CSVESVKPEAFF	TGCAGCGTTGAGTCGGTTAAGCCTGAAGCTTTCTTT
NA	NA	TRBV29-1	TRBJ2-1	CSVEKETVNEQFF	TGCAGCGTTGAAAAGGAAACAGTAAATGAGCAGTTCTTC
NA	NA	TRBV21-1	TRBJ2-5	CASSKIPWRARTQYF	TGTGCCAGCAGCAAAATCCCCTGGAGGGCGAGGACCCAGTACTTC
NA	NA	TRBV24-1	TRBJ2-1	CATSDLGGIEQFF	TGTGCCACCAGTGATTTGGGAGGGATTGAGCAGTTCTTC
NA	NA	TRBV20-1	TRBJ2-5	CSARDGRETQYF	TGCAGTGCTAGAGATGGGAGGGAGACCCAGTACTTC
TRBD1	NA	TRBV11-3	TRBJ1-4	CASRLSQGANEKLFF	TGTGCCAGCAGACTATCACAGGGGGCTAATGAAAAACTGTTTTTT
NA	NA	TRBV20-1	TRBJ2-7	CSADRTSYEQYF	TGCAGTGCGGACCGGACCTCCTACGAGCAGTACTTC